Each of the 28 T cell receptor beta chains below was sequenced from the same sample in a study of CD8 T cells in ankylosing spondylitis. TCRdb re-analysed the 5' RACE reads in MiXCR, keeping a single row per CDR3 protein. The sample consists of 25,000 to 35,000 distinct CDR3 sequences, roughly 5.3% of them appearing once. The sequencing input was blood, either unsorted or a sorted T cell fraction (not recorded which). These receptors came from a female donor with ankylosing spondylitis or in good health (not recorded which).

The chain employs TRBV9 and TRBJ2-7, with D perhaps TRBD2 (6 bases). The V end was cut by 4 bases, the J end by 3 bases, with 17 bases between. The CDR3 extends over 15 amino acids. The V gene's germline CDR1 is SGDLS and CDR2 YYNGEE. This CDR3 reads CASSPRPGVGYEQYF. The DNA of the CDR3 is TGTGCCAGCAGCCCCCGACCGGGGGTGGGCTACGAGCAGTACTTC.

This clonotype was recorded at least ten times. The chain combines TRBV9 with TRBJ2-5; D assignment may be TRBD1 or TRBD2 (7 bases each). This CDR3 is 16 amino acids long. The germline V gene encodes CDR1 SGDLS and CDR2 YYNGEE. Trimming pared 4 bases from V and 5 bases from J, leaving 21 bases between. CDR3 sequence (DNA): TGTGCCAGCAGCACCAGACAGGGAGGGGGTCATGAGACCCAGTACTTC. Protein sequence: CASSTRQGGGHETQYF.

At least ten counts were recorded for this clonotype. The chain links TRBV9 to TRBJ2-2, with 9 bases fitting TRBD2. J was trimmed by 7 bases and V by 4 bases; bases with no gene match: 11. The CDR3 extends over 16 amino acids. Germline CDR1 SGDLS, CDR2 YYNGEE. The CDR3 DNA is TGTGCCAGCAGCCCCCAGATTAGCGGGAGTTTCGGGGAGCTGTTTTTT. Amino acids: CASSPQISGSFGELFF.

This clonotype was seen many times. The gene calls are TRBV10-1 and TRBJ2-5; possible D gene TRBD2, 6 bases. Germline loops: CDR1 WNHNN, CDR2 SYGVQD (reference sequence). Trimming removed 6 bases from V and 2 bases from J, with 13 bases in between. This CDR3 region has 14 residues. In nucleotides, the CDR3 is TGCGCCAGCAGCCCCGGGGACTTTCAAGAGACCCAGTACTTC. Residues: CASSPGDFQETQYF.

This clonotype was seen ten or more times. The CDR3, as DNA: TGTGCCAGCAGCGTAAGCTCTGGGGCCAACGTCCTGACTTTC. Its protein product is CASSVSSGANVLTF. V gene TRBV9 combines with J gene TRBJ2-6; no definite D call. V lost 1 base and J 0 bases, leaving 2 bases between the germline ends. The CDR3 is 14 amino acids. The germline V gene has CDR1 SGDLS and CDR2 YYNGEE.

This clonotype was seen ten or more times. The rearrangement joins TRBV9 to TRBJ1-6; D gene uncertain. V lost 2 bases and J lost 6, with 12 bases in between. Germline values: CDR1 SGDLS, CDR2 YYNGEE. CDR3 length equals 15 residues. The CDR3 bases are TGTGCCAGCAGCGTCCATGCAGGCGGTAATTCACCCCTCCACTTT. Amino acids: CASSVHAGGNSPLHF.

This clonotype was recorded many times. The chain is built from TRBV9 and TRBJ2-2; D possibly corresponds to TRBD1 (5 bases). There are 13 residues in the CDR3. V was pared by 3 bases and J by 7 bases, with 10 bases between. Germline CDR1 and CDR2: SGDLS and YYNGEE. The CDR3: CASSASGYGELFF. The CDR3 bases are TGTGCCAGCAGCGCTTCAGGGTACGGGGAGCTGTTTTTT.

J is TRBJ2-3 and V is TRBV9, with a possible D match to TRBD2 (5 bases). Trimming removed 4 bases from V and 4 bases from J, with 19 bases in between. Germline CDR1 and CDR2: SGDLS and YYNGEE. The CDR3 runs 16 residues. The CDR3 region has the DNA TGTGCCAGCAGCATCGGACTGGACGTGACCCCAGATACGCAGTATTTT. Protein sequence: CASSIGLDVTPDTQYF.

This clonotype was found once. This chain links TRBV9 with TRBJ2-3, with D unresolved. The germline V gene encodes CDR1 SGDLS and CDR2 YYNGEE. The CDR3 loop spans 16 amino acids. V was trimmed by 0 bases and J by 0 bases, leaving 11 bases between them. CDR3 sequence reads: CASSVVAEKSTDTQYF. DNA for the CDR3: TGTGCCAGCAGCGTAGTGGCGGAAAAAAGCACAGATACGCAGTATTTT.

In this sample, this clonotype turned up many times. CDR3 coding DNA: TGTGCCAGCAGCGTAGAGGGCGAGAATCAGCCCCAGCATTTT. It specifies CASSVEGENQPQHF. The V gene is TRBV9, the J gene TRBJ1-5; D gene unclear. CDR1 SGDLS and CDR2 YYNGEE come from the germline V gene. This CDR3 is 14 amino acids long. V lost 0 bases, J lost 4 bases, and 8 bases lay in between. Full variable domain (rest looked up from reference TRBV9 and TRBJ1-5): DSGVTQTPKHLITATGQRVTLRCSPRSGDLSVYWYQQSLDQGLQFLIQYYNGEERAKGNILERFSAQQFPDLHSELNLSSLELGDSALYFCASSVEGENQPQHFGDGTRLSIL.

This clonotype has at least ten counts. The gene calls are TRBV9 and TRBJ2-3; TRBD2 matches 9 bases. There are 16 residues in the CDR3. CDR1 is SGDLS, CDR2 YYNGEE, per germline. The trim removed 4 bases at V and 2 bases at J, leaving 8 bases unmatched. In DNA, the CDR3 is TGTGCCAGCAGCAGGGGGCGGGGGGGCGCCACAGATACGCAGTATTTT. As protein: CASSRGRGGATDTQYF. Full variable domain (remainder filled in from reference TRBV9 and TRBJ2-3): DSGVTQTPKHLITATGQRVTLRCSPRSGDLSVYWYQQSLDQGLQFLIQYYNGEERAKGNILERFSAQQFPDLHSELNLSSLELGDSALYFCASSRGRGGATDTQYFGPGTRLTVL.

This clonotype was seen ten or more times. This chain connects TRBV9 to TRBJ1-1; D ambiguous. The germline V and J ends were trimmed by 0 bases and 7 bases, with 10 bases remaining between them. Germline V gene lookup returns CDR1 SGDLS and CDR2 YYNGEE. This CDR3 has 13 amino acids. The CDR3 coding sequence is TGTGCCAGCAGCGTAGAAGGCTGGGGTGAAGCTTTCTTT. Amino acid sequence: CASSVEGWGEAFF.

The CDR3 is CASSRKFRPSGGDRNEGQFF. The CDR3, as DNA: TGTGCCAGCAGCAGAAAATTCCGGCCTAGCGGGGGGGACCGAAATGAAGGGCAGTTCTTC. The chain is built from TRBV21-1 and TRBJ2-1; the table's D gene call, TRBD2, was not cross checked with the DNA. TRBV21-1 has pseudogene status. CDR3 length: 20 amino acids.

Ten or more counts support this clonotype. This chain connects TRBV9 to TRBJ2-1, with D hard to call. The CDR3 is made up of 16 amino acids. Germline V CDR1 and CDR2: SGDLS, YYNGEE. V was clipped by 4 bases and J by 5 bases, with 19 bases between them. CDR3 coding DNA: TGTGCCAGCAGCTCCCGATCGGCTGGGGAACACAATGAGCAGTTCTTC. Translation: CASSSRSAGEHNEQFF.

V usage is TRBV9 and J usage is TRBJ1-6; D not resolved. The CDR3 consists of 15 residues. Per germline, CDR1 SGDLS and CDR2 YYNGEE. Deletions cut 3 bases from V and 3 bases from J, with 10 bases between. CDR3 protein: CASSDGVIYNSPLHF. For the CDR3, the DNA is TGTGCCAGCAGCGACGGGGTAATCTATAATTCACCCCTCCACTTT.

At least ten counts were recorded for this clonotype. V usage is TRBV9 and J usage is TRBJ2-6; D possibly corresponds to TRBD1 (5 bases). CDR3 length: 14 amino acids. Germline values: CDR1 SGDLS, CDR2 YYNGEE. Trimming pared 4 bases from V and 4 bases from J, leaving 9 bases between. The CDR3 nucleotides read TGTGCCAGCAGCATCCCAGGGGGGGCCAACGTCCTGACTTTC. It yields the protein CASSIPGGANVLTF.

At least ten counts were recorded for this clonotype. V and J are TRBV9 and TRBJ1-1; perhaps TRBD1 as D (6 bases). Trimming pared 4 bases from V and 3 bases from J, leaving 13 bases between. Germline CDR1 and CDR2: SGDLS and YYNGEE. The CDR3 runs to 14 residues. In nucleotides, the CDR3 is TGTGCCAGCAGCCCAGGGGAGGGTGACACTGAAGCTTTCTTT. Residues: CASSPGEGDTEAFF. The full variable domain, in which reference TRBV9 and TRBJ1-1 provide the parts outside the CDR3, is DSGVTQTPKHLITATGQRVTLRCSPRSGDLSVYWYQQSLDQGLQFLIQYYNGEERAKGNILERFSAQQFPDLHSELNLSSLELGDSALYFCASSPGEGDTEAFFGQGTRLTVV.

The sample holds many counts of this clonotype. This chain connects TRBV21-1 to TRBJ2-4; the table's D gene call, TRBD1, was not cross checked with the DNA. TRBV21-1 is annotated as a pseudogene. The CDR3 runs 16 residues. CDR3 DNA sequence: TGTGCCAGCAGCAAAGTCTCGGGATTAGCCAAAAACATTCAGTACTTC. Its protein product is CASSKVSGLAKNIQYF.

The CDR3 protein is CASSVDPPGLSKQFF. The DNA for the CDR3 is TGTGCCAGCAGCGTAGATCCTCCTGGGTTATCTAAGCAGTTCTTC. The chain recombines TRBV9 with TRBJ2-1; D ambiguous. CDR1 and CDR2 (germline): SGDLS, YYNGEE. CDR3 length: 15 amino acids. Trimming stripped 0 bases from V and 11 bases from J, with 18 bases between.

This clonotype was seen ten or more times. V usage is TRBV9 and J usage is TRBJ2-2; TRBD1 might be the D (6 bases). V dropped 0 bases and J dropped 6 bases, with 12 bases sitting between them. Germline CDR1 is SGDLS and CDR2 is YYNGEE. This CDR3 spans 15 amino acids. CDR3 protein: CASSVALQGAGELFF. DNA for the CDR3: TGTGCCAGCAGCGTAGCTTTACAGGGCGCCGGGGAGCTGTTTTTT. The full variable domain, in which reference TRBV9 and TRBJ2-2 provide the parts outside the CDR3, is DSGVTQTPKHLITATGQRVTLRCSPRSGDLSVYWYQQSLDQGLQFLIQYYNGEERAKGNILERFSAQQFPDLHSELNLSSLELGDSALYFCASSVALQGAGELFFGEGSRLTVL.

This clonotype was recorded many times. The rearrangement joins TRBV9 to TRBJ2-3; no firm D call. Per germline, CDR1 SGDLS and CDR2 YYNGEE. The CDR3 length is 15 residues. Deletions cut 0 bases from V and 2 bases from J, with 10 bases between. The CDR3 sequence is CASSVAPGNTDTQYF. The CDR3 DNA reads TGTGCCAGCAGCGTAGCCCCGGGCAACACAGATACGCAGTATTTT.

This clonotype was seen repeatedly, ten times or more. The rearrangement uses TRBV9 and TRBJ1-3; no definite D call. The CDR3 spans 13 residues. Trimming left V 5 bases short and J 4 bases short, with 10 bases between. Germline CDR1 reads SGDLS; CDR2 reads YYNGEE. CDR3 bases: TGTGCCAGCAGTGGGGTTTCGGGAAACACCATATATTTT. This sequence encodes CASSGVSGNTIYF.

This clonotype is judged medium-sized. V usage is TRBV9 and J usage is TRBJ2-5; TRBD1 might be the D (6 bases). The CDR3 runs 13 residues. CDR1 is SGDLS and CDR2 is YYNGEE in the germline V gene. Deletions cut 3 bases from V and 5 bases from J, with 11 bases between. The CDR3: CASSGPDSETQYF. The CDR3 DNA is TGTGCCAGCAGCGGCCCGGACAGTGAGACCCAGTACTTC.

This clonotype appeared many times. V and J are TRBV9 and TRBJ1-3; D is ambiguous. Germline CDR1 SGDLS, CDR2 YYNGEE. Trimming cost V 4 bases and J 2 bases, with 16 bases left between them. This CDR3 spans 16 amino acids. This CDR3 is CASSPNLWVTGNTIYF. DNA for the CDR3: TGTGCCAGCAGCCCCAATCTATGGGTAACTGGAAACACCATATATTTT. The whole variable domain, remainder taken from reference TRBV9 and TRBJ1-3, is DSGVTQTPKHLITATGQRVTLRCSPRSGDLSVYWYQQSLDQGLQFLIQYYNGEERAKGNILERFSAQQFPDLHSELNLSSLELGDSALYFCASSPNLWVTGNTIYFGEGSWLTVV.

This clonotype appeared many times. The V call is TRBV9, the J call TRBJ2-3; 10 bases line up with TRBD2. CDR1 is SGDLS, CDR2 YYNGEE, per germline. Trimming removed 1 base from V and 1 base from J; junction bases left unmatched: 15. The CDR3 is 20 amino acids. CDR3 protein: CASSVTALAGTVRGTDTQYF. DNA of the CDR3: TGTGCCAGCAGCGTAACGGCACTAGCGGGGACTGTAAGGGGCACAGATACGCAGTATTTT.

This clonotype was seen ten or more times. This sequence joins TRBV9 and TRBJ1-6; D is ambiguous. V lost 0 bases and J 7 bases, leaving 8 bases between the germline ends. CDR3 length equals 14 residues. Germline V gene sequence: CDR1 SGDLS, CDR2 YYNGEE. CDR3 DNA: TGTGCCAGCAGCGTAGAAGCAGCAAATTCACCCCTCCACTTT. This codes for CASSVEAANSPLHF.

This clonotype occurred many times. This sequence joins TRBV9 and TRBJ2-7; D possibly corresponds to TRBD1 (5 bases). Germline assignment: CDR1 SGDLS and CDR2 YYNGEE. V was cut by 0 bases and J by 1 base, with 11 bases left in between. The CDR3 has 15 amino acids. DNA of the CDR3: TGTGCCAGCAGCGTAGGACAGCGACATTCCTACGAGCAGTACTTC. Protein sequence: CASSVGQRHSYEQYF.

Sample share makes this clonotype medium-sized. V usage is TRBV9 and J usage is TRBJ2-6; 7 bases align to TRBD1. Germline lookup yields CDR1 SGDLS and CDR2 YYNGEE. Trimming at V came to 5 bases and at J to 4 bases, leaving 3 bases not matched to a gene. The CDR3 length is 14 residues. The CDR3 region is CASRRDSGANVLTF. The CDR3 coding sequence is TGTGCCAGCAGGAGGGACAGCGGGGCCAACGTCCTGACTTTC.